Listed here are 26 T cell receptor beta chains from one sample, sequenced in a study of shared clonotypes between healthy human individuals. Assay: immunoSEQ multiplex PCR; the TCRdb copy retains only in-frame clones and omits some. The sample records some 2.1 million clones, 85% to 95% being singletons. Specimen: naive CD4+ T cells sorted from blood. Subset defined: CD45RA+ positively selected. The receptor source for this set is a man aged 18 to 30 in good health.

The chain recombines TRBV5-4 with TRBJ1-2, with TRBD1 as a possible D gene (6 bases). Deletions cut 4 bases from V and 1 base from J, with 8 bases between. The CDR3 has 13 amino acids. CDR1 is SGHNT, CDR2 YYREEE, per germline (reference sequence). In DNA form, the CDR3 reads TGTGCCAGCAGCGGACAGTTTAACTATGGCTACACCTTC. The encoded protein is CASSGQFNYGYTF.

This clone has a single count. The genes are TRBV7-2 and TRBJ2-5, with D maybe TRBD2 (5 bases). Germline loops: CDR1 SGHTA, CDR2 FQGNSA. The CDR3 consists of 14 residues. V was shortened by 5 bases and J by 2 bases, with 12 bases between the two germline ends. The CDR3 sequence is CASSLLALQETQYF. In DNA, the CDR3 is TGTGCCAGCAGCCTCTTAGCGTTACAAGAGACCCAGTACTTC.

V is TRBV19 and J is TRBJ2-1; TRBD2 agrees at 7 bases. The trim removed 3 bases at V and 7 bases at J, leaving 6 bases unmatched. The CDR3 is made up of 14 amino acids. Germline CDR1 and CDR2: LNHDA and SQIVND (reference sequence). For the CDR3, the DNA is TGTGCCAGTAGTATCTTGGCGGGAGAGAATGAGCAGTTCTTC. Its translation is CASSILAGENEQFF.

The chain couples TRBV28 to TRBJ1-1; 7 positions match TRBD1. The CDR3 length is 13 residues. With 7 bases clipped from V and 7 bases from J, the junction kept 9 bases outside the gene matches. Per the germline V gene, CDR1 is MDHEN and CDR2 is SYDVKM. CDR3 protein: CASTTGQESEAFF. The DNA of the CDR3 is TGTGCCAGCACTACCGGACAGGAGAGTGAAGCTTTCTTT.

The CDR3 spells CASSLSRLNTEAFF. The CDR3 DNA reads TGTGCCAGCAGTTTAAGTCGTCTGAACACTGAAGCTTTCTTT. The chain couples TRBV27 to TRBJ1-1, with D unclear. Trimming removed 2 bases from V and 0 bases from J, with 7 bases in between. The germline gives CDR1 MNHEY, CDR2 SMNVEV (reference sequence). This CDR3 region has 14 residues.

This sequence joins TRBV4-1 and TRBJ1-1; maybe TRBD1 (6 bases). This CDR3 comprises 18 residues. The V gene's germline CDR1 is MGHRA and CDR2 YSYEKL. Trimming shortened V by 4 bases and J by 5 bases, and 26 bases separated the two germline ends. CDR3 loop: CASSRQHPSQGSKTEAFF. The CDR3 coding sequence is TGCGCCAGCAGCCGACAACACCCATCACAGGGTAGTAAGACTGAAGCTTTCTTT.

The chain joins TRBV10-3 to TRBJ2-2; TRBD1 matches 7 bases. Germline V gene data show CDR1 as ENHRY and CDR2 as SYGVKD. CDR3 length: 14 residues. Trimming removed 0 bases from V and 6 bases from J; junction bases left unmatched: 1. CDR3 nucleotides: TGTGCCATCAGTGAGTCCACAGGGGCCGGGGAGCTGTTTTTT. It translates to CAISESTGAGELFF.

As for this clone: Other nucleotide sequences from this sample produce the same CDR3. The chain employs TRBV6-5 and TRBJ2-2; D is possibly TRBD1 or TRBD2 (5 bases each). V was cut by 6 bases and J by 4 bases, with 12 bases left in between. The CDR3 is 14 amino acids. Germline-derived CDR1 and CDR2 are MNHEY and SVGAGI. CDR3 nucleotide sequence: TGTGCCAGCAGCCGGGGCCAGGGCACCGGGGAGCTGTTTTTT. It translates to CASSRGQGTGELFF.

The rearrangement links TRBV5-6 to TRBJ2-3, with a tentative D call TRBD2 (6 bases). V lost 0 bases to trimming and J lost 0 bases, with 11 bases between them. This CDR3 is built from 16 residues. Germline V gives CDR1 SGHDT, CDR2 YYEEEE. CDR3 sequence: CASSLVVGTSTDTQYF. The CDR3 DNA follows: TGTGCCAGCAGCTTGGTAGTGGGGACTAGCACAGATACGCAGTATTTT.

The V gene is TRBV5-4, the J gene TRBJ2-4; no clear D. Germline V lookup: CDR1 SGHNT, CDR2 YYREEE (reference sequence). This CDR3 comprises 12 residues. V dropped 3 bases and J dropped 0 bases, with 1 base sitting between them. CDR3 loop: CASSSAKNIQYF. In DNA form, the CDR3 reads TGTGCCAGCAGCTCAGCCAAAAACATTCAGTACTTC.

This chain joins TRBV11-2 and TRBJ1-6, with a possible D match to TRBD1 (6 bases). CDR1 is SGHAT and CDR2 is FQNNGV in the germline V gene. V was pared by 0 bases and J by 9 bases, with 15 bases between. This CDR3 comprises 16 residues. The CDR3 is CASSLDFREGGSPLHF. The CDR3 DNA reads TGTGCCAGCAGCTTAGATTTCAGGGAGGGGGGTTCACCCCTCCACTTT.

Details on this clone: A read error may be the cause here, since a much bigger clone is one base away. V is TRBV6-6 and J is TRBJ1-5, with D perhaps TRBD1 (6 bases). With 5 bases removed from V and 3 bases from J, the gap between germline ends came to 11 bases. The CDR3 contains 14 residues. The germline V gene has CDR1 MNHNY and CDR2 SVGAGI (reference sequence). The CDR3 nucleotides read TGTGCCAGCAGTGTCCGGGACACCAATCAGCCCCAGCATTTT. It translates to CASSVRDTNQPQHF.

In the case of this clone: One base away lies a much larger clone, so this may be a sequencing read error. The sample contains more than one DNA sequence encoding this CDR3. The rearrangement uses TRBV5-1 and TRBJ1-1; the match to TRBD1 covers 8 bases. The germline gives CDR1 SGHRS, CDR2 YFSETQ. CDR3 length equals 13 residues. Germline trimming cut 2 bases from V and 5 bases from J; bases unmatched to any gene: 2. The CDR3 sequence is CASSLTGGTEAFF. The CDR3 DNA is TGCGCCAGCAGCTTAACAGGGGGGACTGAAGCTTTCTTT.

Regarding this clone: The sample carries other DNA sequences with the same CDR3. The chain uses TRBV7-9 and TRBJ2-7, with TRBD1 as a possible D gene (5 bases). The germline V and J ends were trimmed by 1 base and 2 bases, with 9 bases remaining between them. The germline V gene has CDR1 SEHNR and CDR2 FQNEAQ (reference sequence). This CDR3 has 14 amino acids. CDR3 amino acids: CASSLGRGTYEQYF. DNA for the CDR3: TGTGCCAGCAGCTTAGGAAGGGGTACCTACGAGCAGTACTTC.

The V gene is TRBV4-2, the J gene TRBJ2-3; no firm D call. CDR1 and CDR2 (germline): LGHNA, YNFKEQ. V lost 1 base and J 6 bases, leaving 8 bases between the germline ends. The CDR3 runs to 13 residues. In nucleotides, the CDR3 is TGTGCCAGCAGCCAAGGGAGTGTGGATACGCAGTATTTT. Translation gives CASSQGSVDTQYF.

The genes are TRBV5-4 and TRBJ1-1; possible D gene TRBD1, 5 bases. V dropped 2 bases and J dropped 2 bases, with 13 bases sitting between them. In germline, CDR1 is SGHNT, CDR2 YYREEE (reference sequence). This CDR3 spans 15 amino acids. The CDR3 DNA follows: TGTGCCAGCAGCTTTCCCAGGGCCGGAAACACTGAAGCTTTCTTT. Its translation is CASSFPRAGNTEAFF.

In nucleotides, the CDR3 is TGTGCCTGGAGCGCCCCCGGGACAGGGTACACAGATACGCAGTATTTT. Amino acids: CAWSAPGTGYTDTQYF. This rearrangement joins TRBV30 to TRBJ2-3; 9 bases line up with TRBD1. The CDR3 spans 16 residues. The ends lost 3 bases at V and 2 bases at J; junction bases unmatched: 9. The germline gives CDR1 GTSNPN, CDR2 SVGIG (reference sequence).

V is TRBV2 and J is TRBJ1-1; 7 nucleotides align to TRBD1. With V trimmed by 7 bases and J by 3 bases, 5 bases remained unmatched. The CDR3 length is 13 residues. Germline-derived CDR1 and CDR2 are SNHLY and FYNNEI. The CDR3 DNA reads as TGTGCCAGCAAGAGGGGGCGCGACACTGAAGCTTTCTTT. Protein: CASKRGRDTEAFF.

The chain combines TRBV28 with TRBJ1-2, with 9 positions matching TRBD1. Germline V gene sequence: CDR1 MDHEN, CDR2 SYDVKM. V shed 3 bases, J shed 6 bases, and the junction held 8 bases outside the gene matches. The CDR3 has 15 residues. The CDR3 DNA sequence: TGTGCCAGCAGTTTTCGGGACAGGGAATTGCATGGCTACACCTTC. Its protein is CASSFRDRELHGYTF.

In nucleotides, the CDR3 is TGCGCCAGCAGCTCGGAGCGGAACACCGGGGAGCTGTTTTTT. Translated: CASSSERNTGELFF. The rearrangement joins TRBV5-1 to TRBJ2-2; no reliable D call. This CDR3 region has 14 residues. V lost 3 bases and J 1 base, leaving 7 bases between the germline ends. CDR1 SGHRS and CDR2 YFSETQ come from the germline V gene.

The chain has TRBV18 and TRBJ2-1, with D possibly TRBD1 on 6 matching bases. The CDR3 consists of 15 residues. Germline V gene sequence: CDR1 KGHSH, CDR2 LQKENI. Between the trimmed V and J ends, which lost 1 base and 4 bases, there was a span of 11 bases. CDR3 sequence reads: CASSPQRTEYNEQFF. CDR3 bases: TGTGCCAGCTCACCACAGCGGACAGAATACAATGAGCAGTTCTTC.

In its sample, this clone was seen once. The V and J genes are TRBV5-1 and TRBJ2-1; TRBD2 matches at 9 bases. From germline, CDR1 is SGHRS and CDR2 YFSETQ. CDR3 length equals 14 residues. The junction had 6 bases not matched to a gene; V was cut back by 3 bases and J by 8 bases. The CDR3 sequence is CASSSGLAPYEQFF. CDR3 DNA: TGCGCCAGCAGCTCGGGACTAGCCCCTTATGAGCAGTTCTTC. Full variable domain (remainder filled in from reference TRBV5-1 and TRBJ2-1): KAGVTQTPRYLIKTRGQQVTLSCSPISGHRSVSWYQQTPGQGLQFLFEYFSETQRNKGNFPGRFSGRQFSNSRSEMNVSTLELGDSALYLCASSSGLAPYEQFFGPGTRLTVL.

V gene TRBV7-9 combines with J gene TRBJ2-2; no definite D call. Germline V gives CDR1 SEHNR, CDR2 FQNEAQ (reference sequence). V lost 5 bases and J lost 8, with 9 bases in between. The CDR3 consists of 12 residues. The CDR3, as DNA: TGTGCCAGCAGCCTGCAGATGGGGGAGCTGTTTTTT. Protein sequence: CASSLQMGELFF.

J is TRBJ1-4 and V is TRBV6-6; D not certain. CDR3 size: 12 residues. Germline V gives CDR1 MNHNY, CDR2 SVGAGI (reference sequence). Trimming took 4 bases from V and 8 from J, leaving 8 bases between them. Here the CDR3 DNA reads TGTGCCAGCAGTTCCCGAGGGGAAAAACTGTTTTTT. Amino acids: CASSSRGEKLFF.

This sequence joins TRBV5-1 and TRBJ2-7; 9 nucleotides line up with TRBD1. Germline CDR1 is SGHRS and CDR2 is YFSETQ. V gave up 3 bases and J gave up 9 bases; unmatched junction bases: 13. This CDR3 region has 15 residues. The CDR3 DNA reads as TGCGCCAGCAGCTGGACGGGACAGGGCACGTCGGTGCAGTACTTC. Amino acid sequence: CASSWTGQGTSVQYF.

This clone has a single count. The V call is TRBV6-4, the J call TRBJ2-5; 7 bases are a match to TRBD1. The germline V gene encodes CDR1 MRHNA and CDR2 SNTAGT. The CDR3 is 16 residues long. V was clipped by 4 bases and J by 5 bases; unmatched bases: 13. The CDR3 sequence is CASSAIRQGIIETQYF. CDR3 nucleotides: TGTGCCAGCAGTGCAATTCGACAGGGTATAATCGAGACCCAGTACTTC.